This is a list of T cell receptor beta chains from one sample in a study of T-cell memory formation after mild COVID-19. TCRdb processed the 5' RACE reads anew with MiXCR; each CDR3 protein has one entry. The sample includes under 200,000 distinct CDR3 sequences, around 13% seen only once; the top ten take roughly 3.4%. Sequencing was performed on PBMCs or a T cell subset sorted from them (not recorded which). The source is a man aged 18 to 29 who had mild COVID-19 (a few samples of this study predate the infection). Cell type and time point are not known. Both conserved end residues are part of each CDR3. The D gene is left open where the match is weak. Where a row states a size, it is once, few, many or the class of an expanded clone; other rows omit it.

D: .
V: TRBV7-2
J: TRBJ1-1
size: many
DNA: TGTGCCAGCAGCCGACCTGGTAGCACTGAAGCTTTCTTT
CDR3: CASSRPGSTEAFF

D: TRBD2
V: TRBV12-3/TRBV12-4
J: TRBJ2-5
size: .
DNA: TGTGCCAGCAGTTTAATAGCGGGGGTAGAGACCCAGTACTTC
CDR3: CASSLIAGVETQYF

D: .
V: TRBV7-2
J: TRBJ1-4
size: .
DNA: TGTGCCAGCAGCTTAAAAAGGACCTCTAATGAAAAACTGTTTTTT
CDR3: CASSLKRTSNEKLFF

D: .
V: TRBV11-3
J: TRBJ1-1
size: few
DNA: TGTGCCAGCAGCTCGGGACACCAGGACACTGAAGCTTTCTTT
CDR3: CASSSGHQDTEAFF

D: .
V: TRBV29-1
J: TRBJ1-4
size: few
DNA: TGCAGCGTTGGGACAACTAATGAAAAACTGTTTTTT
CDR3: CSVGTTNEKLFF

D: .
V: TRBV7-2
J: TRBJ2-6
size: .
DNA: TGTGCCAGCAGCCAAGCACCGACAGGCTCTGGGGCCAACGTCCTGACTTTC
CDR3: CASSQAPTGSGANVLTF

D: .
V: TRBV5-5
J: TRBJ2-1
size: many
DNA: TGTGCCAGCAGCCTCCGGGACGCGGAGAAATTCTTC
CDR3: CASSLRDAEKFF

D: TRBD2
V: TRBV20-1
J: TRBJ2-5
size: many
DNA: TGCAGTGCTCCGCGGGGGGCCAGGCAAGAGACCCAGTACTTC
CDR3: CSAPRGARQETQYF

D: .
V: TRBV15
J: TRBJ2-7
size: few
DNA: TGTGCCACCAGCAGAGCCTGGACAGACCAGTACTTC
CDR3: CATSRAWTDQYF

D: .
V: TRBV4-2
J: TRBJ2-3
size: few
DNA: TGTGCCAGCAGCCAAGACCCACTTCTGTCTGTGGATACGCAGTATTTT
CDR3: CASSQDPLLSVDTQYF

D: .
V: TRBV6-2/TRBV6-3
J: TRBJ2-3
size: .
DNA: TGTGCCAGCGTCGGGCGGGGTGACACAGATACGCAGTATTTT
CDR3: CASVGRGDTDTQYF

D: .
V: TRBV20-1
J: TRBJ2-1
size: many
DNA: TGCAGTGCTAGGGACCGTTTTAGGGTAGGACAGTACAATGAGCAGTTCTTC
CDR3: CSARDRFRVGQYNEQFF

D: .
V: TRBV4-3
J: TRBJ1-5
size: .
DNA: TGCGCCAGCAGCCAAGATGAGACAAGGAGGCAGCCCCAGCATTTT
CDR3: CASSQDETRRQPQHF

D: .
V: TRBV6-5
J: TRBJ2-1
size: .
DNA: TGTGCCAGCAGACGAAATCCTGGTCCGGGGGCAGATGAGCAGTTCTTC
CDR3: CASRRNPGPGADEQFF

D: .
V: TRBV6-5
J: TRBJ2-7
size: .
DNA: TGTGCCAGCAGTTACTCAATTGCTAGCCACGGCGAGCAGTACTTC
CDR3: CASSYSIASHGEQYF

D: TRBD1
V: TRBV27
J: TRBJ1-2
size: .
DNA: TGTGCCAGCAGTTTTGCACCGACAGGGTCTTATGGCTACACCTTC
CDR3: CASSFAPTGSYGYTF

D: .
V: TRBV5-1
J: TRBJ2-1
size: .
DNA: TGCGCCAGCAGTGGGGGGGCCGGGAATGAGCAGTTCTTC
CDR3: CASSGGAGNEQFF

D: .
V: TRBV12-3/TRBV12-4
J: TRBJ2-3
size: few
DNA: TGTGCCAGCAACTCAGGCTGGGATACGCAGTATTTT
CDR3: CASNSGWDTQYF

D: .
V: TRBV7-9
J: TRBJ1-1
size: .
DNA: TGTGCCAGCAGCGAAGTGGCATATACTGAAGCTTTCTTT
CDR3: CASSEVAYTEAFF

D: TRBD1
V: TRBV29-1
J: TRBJ1-4
size: .
DNA: TGCAGCGTGGGACAGGGGTGGGAAAAACTGTTTTTT
CDR3: CSVGQGWEKLFF

D: TRBD1
V: TRBV5-1
J: TRBJ1-1
size: .
DNA: TGCGCCAGCAGCCTTACAGGGGTGGACACTGAAGCTTTATTT
CDR3: CASSLTGVDTEALF

D: .
V: TRBV7-2
J: TRBJ2-1
size: .
DNA: TGTGCCAGCAGCTTAGTTAGGCCTACCGTCAATGAGCAGTTCTTC
CDR3: CASSLVRPTVNEQFF

D: TRBD1
V: TRBV20-1
J: TRBJ1-3
size: few
DNA: TGCAGTGCCGGCTACAGGGGGCCCGGAAACACCATATATTTT
CDR3: CSAGYRGPGNTIYF

D: TRBD1
V: TRBV12-3/TRBV12-4
J: TRBJ2-3
size: .
DNA: TGTGCCAGCAGGAAACAGGGGCACAGCTCGGATACGCAGTATTTT
CDR3: CASRKQGHSSDTQYF

D: .
V: TRBV20-1
J: TRBJ2-5
size: few
DNA: TGCAGTGCTAGAGGAGGCTCGGCAACAGAGACCCAGTACTTC
CDR3: CSARGGSATETQYF

D: .
V: TRBV3-1
J: TRBJ1-1
size: .
DNA: TGTGCCAGCAGCCCCCTTGGAGGGAGGGTTCGAACTGAAGCTTTCTTT
CDR3: CASSPLGGRVRTEAFF

D: .
V: TRBV7-9
J: TRBJ1-5
size: .
DNA: TGTGCCAGCAGCTTTACAGGAAGGAATCAGCCCCAGCATTTT
CDR3: CASSFTGRNQPQHF

D: .
V: TRBV28
J: TRBJ1-2
size: .
DNA: TGTGCCAGCAGTTTTCAGGGTCATGGCTACACCTTC
CDR3: CASSFQGHGYTF

D: TRBD1
V: TRBV7-9
J: TRBJ1-1
size: .
DNA: TGTGCCAGCAGCGCAAGGGGACAGTTGAACACTGAAGCTTTCTTT
CDR3: CASSARGQLNTEAFF